This section outlines one T cell receptor (beta chain) sequence together with its context. This clone was found a few times. Its antigen has not been determined. Base qualities are missing; no much larger clone stands one base away. TCRbeta CDR3 regions were amplified from genomic DNA using the immunoSEQ Assay, a bias-controlled multiplex PCR. The study's processing was this. The number of nucleated cells in each sample was estimated by amplification of reference gene primers within the assay. To quantify the absolute abundance of each unique TCRbeta CDR3 rearrangement, sequence reads were collapsed and filtered. For each sample, productive Simpson clonality was calculated as the square root of Simpson's diversity index across productive rearrangements. TCRdb provides this immuneACCESS table in a form limited to in-frame rearrangements. Some clones are lacking; in checked studies, under half of them reflect an unresolved V gene, and why the rest are absent is not known. V and J calls and clone size follow that table, whereas D and trimming were derived from the DNA. The sample data list approximately 45,000 clones, and approximately 85% of these were observed just once. The ten largest make up 13% to 15% of the sample.

Sequences SEHNR (CDR1) and FQNEAQ (CDR2) are obtained from the germline V gene (reference sequence). The junction shows trimming of 7 bases on V and 4 bases on J, and the gene matches do not reach 7 bases of it. CDR3 length: 15 amino acids, cysteine to phenylalanine. Here the CDR3 DNA is all that survives: 45 bases in frame from base 1. The entry originates in a study of blood T cell repertoires in COVID-19 (dated by TCRdb to the early 2020s). Background for the entire study: Collaborator samples came from the United States, Italy and Spain and covered acute and convalescent phases of COVID-19. The prospective study material was composed of cDNA or gDNA derived from T cells, B-cell-depleted T cells, or PBMCs. The repertoires were made available in a free public database intended to serve as a resource for research on the immune response to SARS-CoV-2. Samples came from the ongoing ImmuneRACE study (first 160 participants) plus 1,254 subjects from 6 global collaborators. Deeply sampled blood TCRbeta repertoires from subjects exposed to, actively infected with, or recovered from COVID-19 were included in the dataset. A de-identified subject ID, COVID-19 status, age in years and sex were almost always included in the sample metadata. Where available, HLA class I and class II types were taken from metadata supplied by the sample provider and were not determined by assay-based typing.

Overall study outcomes, separate from this receptor: The quantity of clinical and demographic metadata differed by source and by participant and was supplied without curation.

Each collaborating institution followed its own protocols to collect whole blood in K2EDTA tubes. For TCRbeta analysis, collaborator samples were shipped as frozen whole blood, as isolated PBMCs, or as DNA extracted from either sample type. The receptor was isolated from a human donor in a cohort sampled during active COVID-19. The chain couples TRBV7-9 to TRBJ2-7, and TRBD2 aligns with 13 junction nucleotides. The material sequenced was peripheral blood. This receptor carries the CDR3 CASTGTSGNRYEQYF. The DNA sequence is as follows: TGTGCCAGCACCGGGACTAGCGGGAACCGATACGAGCAGTACTTC. With the portions outside the CDR3 filled from the reference TRBV7-9 and TRBJ2-7 genes, the complete variable region becomes DTGVSQNPRHKITKRGQNVTFRCDPISEHNRLYWYRQTLGQGPEFLTYFQNEAQLEKSRLLSDRFSAERPKGSFSTLEIQRTEQGDSAMYLCASTGTSGNRYEQYFGPGTRLTVT.